This T cell receptor (beta chain) was captured by sequencing in a study of shared clonotypes between healthy human individuals. Sequenced by immunoSEQ multiplex PCR; TCRdb stores in-frame clones only, minus some. The sample gives more than 2,000,000 clones, roughly 93% of which show up once; 0.3% to 0.4% is in the top ten. CDR3 length: 13 amino acids. CDR1 is SQVTM and CDR2 is ANQGSEA in the germline V gene. V lost 6 bases to trimming and J lost 8 bases, with 14 bases between them. This chain joins TRBV29-1 and TRBJ1-6; D is ambiguous. This TCR was recovered from a man aged 18-30 years in good health. Some clones in this sample may be carry-over from other donors' samples. The specimen was naive CD4+ T cells from PBMCs. Subset here: CD45RA+ positively selected. Here the CDR3 DNA reads TGCAGCGTGGCGGCCCAACGGGATTCACCCCTCCACTTT. It yields the protein CSVAAQRDSPLHF. Supplemented by reference TRBV29-1 and TRBJ1-6, the full variable domain reads SAVISQKPSRDICQRGTSLTIQCQVDSQVTMMFWYRQQPGQSLTLIATANQGSEATYESGFVIDKFPISRPNLTFSTLTVSNMSPEDSSIYLCSVAAQRDSPLHFGNGTRLTVT.